This TCR beta chain was found in a study of T cell responses to AZD1222 COVID-19 vaccine. Study-wide results and limits: Clonal diversity was possibly underestimated, and the donors were mostly white British, with more females. The study reported that nearly half of spike-specific TCRs target unmutated variant regions.

V shed 2 bases and J 4 bases; nucleotides not matched to a gene: 3. The V gene's germline CDR1 is SGHRS and CDR2 YFSETQ. There are 15 residues in the CDR3. Worth noting for this clone: The antigen remains undetermined. The same CDR3 also results from other DNA sequences found in this sample.

Clones were read by immunoSEQ multiplex PCR, and TCRdb kept only the in-frame ones, dropping some. The table shows approximately 94,000 clones, with around 87% occurring only once. The chain recombines TRBV5-1 with TRBJ2-1, with 10 bases fitting TRBD2. The material was peripheral blood, obtained on day 0 of AZD1222 vaccination. This TCR was recovered from an adult in good health. The CDR3 spells CASSLVAGGYNEQFF. Here the CDR3 DNA reads TGCGCCAGCAGCTTAGTAGCGGGAGGATACAATGAGCAGTTCTTC.